Listed here are 23 T cell receptor beta chains from one sample, sequenced in a study of blood T cell repertoires in COVID-19. Data came from immunoSEQ multiplex PCR; TCRdb stores just in-frame clones and leaves some out. The sample includes approximately 110,000 clones, around 82% of them seen just once. Material for sequencing was peripheral blood. The receptors originated from a woman aged 45-65 years with acute or convalescent COVID-19.

This sequence joins TRBV6-2 or TRBV6-3 and TRBJ1-5; 12 nucleotides agree with TRBD1. Germline values: CDR1 MNHEY, CDR2 SVGEGT. The CDR3 is 14 residues long. The ends lost 2 bases at V and 10 bases at J; junction bases unmatched: 3. The CDR3 is CASSYRDRGHPQHF. CDR3 DNA sequence: TGTGCCAGCAGTTACCGGGACAGGGGGCATCCCCAGCATTTT.

Only one count was recorded for this clone. The rearrangement uses TRBV9 and TRBJ2-1; D might be TRBD1 (6 bases). Germline CDR1 and CDR2: SGDLS and YYNGEE. The V end was cut by 3 bases, the J end by 4 bases, with 17 bases between. The CDR3 loop spans 16 amino acids. The CDR3 protein is CASSDREVGSYNEQFF. The CDR3 nucleotides are TGTGCCAGCAGCGACAGGGAAGTAGGGTCTTACAATGAGCAGTTCTTC.

This chain joins TRBV5-8 and TRBJ1-5, with D perhaps TRBD1 (6 bases). Germline CDR1 and CDR2: SGHTS and YDEGEE. CDR3 length: 16 amino acids. The V and J ends lost 4 bases and 3 bases respectively, with 17 bases between them. The CDR3 DNA reads as TGTGCCAGCAGCCGGATGATGGGGGCTTCCAATCAGCCCCAGCATTTT. As protein: CASSRMMGASNQPQHF.

This clone was counted between two and nine times. This CDR3 reads CASSLRQSWGNTEAFF. DNA for the CDR3: TGTGCCAGCAGCCTTCGACAGAGTTGGGGGAACACTGAAGCTTTCTTT. The V and J genes are TRBV11-2 and TRBJ1-1; maybe TRBD1 (5 bases). V shed 5 bases and J shed 1 base, with 17 bases lying between them. Germline V gene data show CDR1 as SGHAT and CDR2 as FQNNGV. This CDR3 spans 16 amino acids.

This clone has a single count. The chain combines TRBV18 with TRBJ1-1, with TRBD1 identical over 8 bases. This CDR3 is built from 14 residues. Trimming at V came to 5 bases and at J to 4 bases, leaving 6 bases not matched to a gene. Germline V gene lookup returns CDR1 KGHSH and CDR2 LQKENI. The chain's CDR3 is CASSEGQAPTEAFF. The DNA for the CDR3 is TGTGCCAGCTCAGAGGGACAGGCGCCCACTGAAGCTTTCTTT.

J is TRBJ2-5 and V is TRBV7-3; 8 positions agree with TRBD2. The CDR3 runs 13 residues. Germline loops: CDR1 SGHTA, CDR2 FQGTGA. Unmatched junction bases numbered 4, after V lost 5 bases and J lost 5 bases. The CDR3 DNA reads as TGTGCCAGCAGCCGGAGCGGGGGCGAGACCCAGTACTTC. It translates to CASSRSGGETQYF.

This clone was seen just once. This chain links TRBV5-1 with TRBJ2-1; D uncertain. The germline gives CDR1 SGHRS, CDR2 YFSETQ. The V end was cut by 0 bases, the J end by 4 bases, with 8 bases between. The CDR3 covers 14 residues. CDR3 sequence: CASSLDRYYNEQFF. CDR3 bases: TGCGCCAGCAGCTTGGACAGATATTACAATGAGCAGTTCTTC.

The chain combines TRBV2 with TRBJ2-2; 11 nucleotides match TRBD1. The CDR3 spans 15 residues. The germline CDR1 and CDR2 sequences are SNHLY and FYNNEI. Trimming at V came to 6 bases and at J to 4 bases, leaving 4 bases not matched to a gene. CDR3 loop: CASRDRGHGTGELFF. The CDR3 nucleotides are TGTGCCAGCAGGGACAGGGGGCATGGCACCGGGGAGCTGTTTTTT.

This chain connects TRBV9 to TRBJ2-6, with D possibly being TRBD2 (7 bases). The V gene lost 2 bases and the J gene lost 4 bases, with 10 bases spanning the gap. Germline V CDR1 and CDR2: SGDLS, YYNGEE. CDR3 length: 15 residues. CDR3 sequence: CASSVGGQGANVLTF. CDR3 sequence (DNA): TGTGCCAGCAGCGTCGGGGGGCAAGGGGCCAACGTCCTGACTTTC.

CDR3 sequence: CASSHKAGTGRDEQFF. The CDR3 region has the DNA TGCGCCAGCAGCCATAAAGCCGGGACAGGTAGGGATGAGCAGTTCTTC. This chain uses TRBV4-1 with TRBJ2-1; 8 bases agree with TRBD1. Germline-derived CDR1 and CDR2 are MGHRA and YSYEKL. Trimming took 3 bases from V and 8 from J; bases not matched to a gene: 12. The length of the CDR3 is 16 residues.

The V call is TRBV7-9, the J call TRBJ1-1; D may be TRBD1 (5 bases). CDR3 length: 13 amino acids. V lost 4 bases and J lost 1, with 7 bases in between. The V gene's germline CDR1 is SEHNR and CDR2 FQNEAQ (reference sequence). The CDR3 region has the DNA TGTGCCAGCAGCTATCAGGGGAACACTGAAGCTTTCTTT. This encodes CASSYQGNTEAFF.

This clone was observed a few times. The V and J genes are TRBV28 and TRBJ1-2; D call uncertain. Trimming shortened V by 3 bases and J by 5 bases, and 10 bases separated the two germline ends. From germline, CDR1 is MDHEN and CDR2 SYDVKM. The CDR3 loop spans 13 amino acids. CDR3 bases: TGTGCCAGCAGTTTGAAGAGGAGTTATGGCTACACCTTC. The encoded protein is CASSLKRSYGYTF.

The rearrangement joins TRBV27 to TRBJ1-1; D possibly corresponds to TRBD1 (6 bases). Germline V CDR1 and CDR2: MNHEY, SMNVEV (reference sequence). This CDR3 has 14 amino acids. Deletions cut 2 bases from V and 4 bases from J, with 11 bases between. CDR3 DNA sequence: TGTGCCAGCAGTTTAGACAGGTCGAGCACTGAAGCTTTCTTT. Encoded protein: CASSLDRSSTEAFF.

V and J are TRBV19 and TRBJ1-1; no firm D call. Deletions cut 0 bases from V and 1 base from J, with 9 bases between. The germline gives CDR1 LNHDA, CDR2 SQIVND (reference sequence). This CDR3 is 15 amino acids long. The CDR3 sequence: CASSIDQTGNTEAFF. CDR3 DNA sequence: TGTGCCAGTAGTATAGATCAGACTGGGAACACTGAAGCTTTCTTT.

In its sample, this clone was seen once. J is TRBJ1-2 and V is TRBV18; tentatively, D is TRBD1 (5 bases). In germline, CDR1 is KGHSH, CDR2 LQKENI. The CDR3 is 16 amino acids. Deletions cut 0 bases from V and 0 bases from J, with 11 bases between. The CDR3 nucleotides read TGTGCCAGCTCACCACCATCGGCAGGGTCTAACTATGGCTACACCTTC. Amino acid sequence: CASSPPSAGSNYGYTF.

The chain is built from TRBV9 and TRBJ1-2; D unresolved. In germline, CDR1 is SGDLS, CDR2 YYNGEE. Trimming left V 0 bases short and J 4 bases short, with 4 bases between. The CDR3 is made up of 12 amino acids. CDR3 in amino acids: CASSVGSYGYTF. Here the CDR3 DNA reads TGTGCCAGCAGCGTAGGTAGCTATGGCTACACCTTC.

The rearrangement uses TRBV7-3 and TRBJ2-2, with 10 bases matching TRBD1. V was clipped by 5 bases and J by 3 bases; unmatched bases: 6. The CDR3 covers 16 residues. The V gene's germline CDR1 is SGHTA and CDR2 FQGTGA. The CDR3 protein is CASSPGQGRYTGELFF. Here the CDR3 DNA reads TGTGCCAGCAGCCCGGGACAGGGGCGCTACACCGGGGAGCTGTTTTTT.

This clone was recorded once. The genes are TRBV5-1 and TRBJ2-1; 10 positions agree with TRBD2. The germline CDR1 and CDR2 sequences are SGHRS and YFSETQ. V was clipped by 1 base and J by 4 bases; unmatched bases: 17. This CDR3 is 20 amino acids long. CDR3 DNA sequence: TGCGCCAGCAGCTTGATTTCTGGGACTAGCGCCGGAGGACTTTACAATGAGCAGTTCTTC. Its protein product is CASSLISGTSAGGLYNEQFF.

The gene calls are TRBV5-1 and TRBJ2-7; 9 bases map to TRBD1. The CDR3 is made up of 15 amino acids. Per germline, CDR1 SGHRS and CDR2 YFSETQ. The V gene end was trimmed by 7 bases and the J gene end by 6 bases; junction bases not matched to a gene: 14. The CDR3 nucleotides are TGCGCCAGCGCTGGAGGGGACAGGGATTTCCGCGAGCAGTACTTC. Translating it yields CASAGGDRDFREQYF. Variable domain in full (rest from reference TRBV5-1 and TRBJ2-7): KAGVTQTPRYLIKTRGQQVTLSCSPISGHRSVSWYQQTPGQGLQFLFEYFSETQRNKGNFPGRFSGRQFSNSRSEMNVSTLELGDSALYLCASAGGDRDFREQYFGPGTRLTVT.

The chain employs TRBV27 and TRBJ1-2, with a possible D match to TRBD1 (6 bases). With 4 bases removed from V and 6 bases from J, the gap between germline ends came to 24 bases. The germline gives CDR1 MNHEY, CDR2 SMNVEV (reference sequence). The CDR3 length is 17 residues. CDR3 in amino acids: CASSSSGTHGNSHGYTF. CDR3 nucleotide sequence: TGTGCCAGCAGTTCATCCGGGACACATGGAAATTCTCATGGCTACACCTTC.

In this sample, this clone turned up once. This chain uses TRBV10-2 with TRBJ2-1; TRBD2 agrees at 11 bases. Germline trimming cut 8 bases from V and 8 bases from J; bases unmatched to any gene: 5. Germline V gene lookup returns CDR1 WSHSY and CDR2 SAAADI. This CDR3 contains 13 residues. CDR3 nucleotides: TGCGCCAGCCATAGCGGGGGGGGCGATGAGCAGTTCTTC. Translated, it gives CASHSGGGDEQFF.

The V gene is TRBV19, the J gene TRBJ1-1; D is possibly TRBD1 (6 bases). The V end lost 6 bases, the J end lost 0 bases, and 11 bases lay between the germline ends. The germline V gene has CDR1 LNHDA and CDR2 SQIVND (reference sequence). CDR3 length equals 14 residues. In DNA form, the CDR3 reads TGTGCCAGTAGAAAGGGGGGGTTGAACACTGAAGCTTTCTTT. Residues: CASRKGGLNTEAFF.

The chain links TRBV19 to TRBJ1-3; D is possibly TRBD1 (5 bases). The germline V and J ends were trimmed by 5 bases and 0 bases, with 17 bases remaining between them. Germline V gene data show CDR1 as LNHDA and CDR2 as SQIVND (reference sequence). This CDR3 is built from 17 residues. Here the CDR3 DNA reads TGTGCCAGTAGTGCGACGGGACTTATTAACTCTGGAAACACCATATATTTT. Translation: CASSATGLINSGNTIYF.